The present entry profiles one T cell receptor (beta chain) with its context. The antigen is unknown. The PCR ran on 60 Vbeta and 13 Jbeta primers. Clones were read by immunoSEQ multiplex PCR, and TCRdb kept only the in-frame ones, dropping some. The sample lists roughly 170,000 clones, 77% occurring once. This record comes from a study of cytomegalovirus exposure and HLA in healthy donors. About the study: Tens of millions of unique TCRs from HLA-typed donors made up an early data release. Findings and caveats of the study: A cluster of highly shared sequence variants was likely a sequencing artifact. The productive fraction for most TCR beta V segments was about 90% or about 30% in an earlier analysis. Information on immune exposure was restricted to one variable (CMV serostatus).

The V gene end was trimmed by 3 bases and the J gene end by 0 bases; junction bases not matched to a gene: 4. The CDR3 consists of 15 residues. CDR1 and CDR2 from the germline V gene are LGHNA and YSLEER. Sequenced input: PBMCs. This chain joins TRBV4-3 and TRBJ2-7, with 8 positions matching TRBD1. This receptor was taken from a woman in her twenties or thirties in good health and CMV-seronegative. The DNA for the CDR3 is TGCGCCAGCAGCCAGACGACAGGGGTCTCCTACGAGCAGTACTTC. Amino acid sequence: CASSQTTGVSYEQYF.